Presented here are 28 T cell receptor beta chains from one specimen sequenced in a study of CD8+CD57+ T cells in acquired aplastic anemia. The TCR beta profiling, which covered VDJ combination and CDR3 sequence, was carried out using genomic DNA as the template. MiXCR, applied by TCRdb to the reads, yields one record per CDR3 protein. The repertoire consists of 400,000 to 450,000 distinct CDR3 sequences, with roughly 64% occurring once and the leading ten covering 3.5% to 4.5%. Sequenced: sorted CD4+, CD8+, or CD8+CD57+ T cells (not recorded which) from PBMCs. The origin of the receptors is a human donor in good health, serving as a control.

Concerning this clonotype itself: One junction end does not reproduce the germline sequence, and a read error may be involved. The rearrangement links TRBV6-6 to TRBJ2-5; perhaps D is TRBD1 or TRBD2 (6 bases each). This CDR3 comprises 12 residues. Germline CDR1 and CDR2: MNHNY and SVGAGI (reference sequence). The CDR3 nucleotides are TGTGCCGGGGGGCCCGAAGGGGGGACCAAGTACTTC. Residues: CAGGPEGGTKYF.

As to this clonotype: A read error may produce the germline difference seen at one junction end. The chain links TRBV5-1 to TRBJ1-2; 8 nucleotides align to TRBD1. CDR3 length: 15 amino acids. The V gene's germline CDR1 is SGHRS and CDR2 YFSETQ. CDR3 sequence (DNA): TGTGCCAGCAGCGCGTTGACAGGGGCGAACTATGGCTACACCTTC. Encoded protein: CASSALTGANYGYTF.

V gene TRBV7-2 combines with J gene TRBJ2-1; 7 bases agree with TRBD1. The CDR3 loop spans 15 amino acids. J gave up 4 bases and V 3 bases, and 6 bases lay outside the gene matches. The germline V gene encodes CDR1 SGHTA and CDR2 FQGNSA. This CDR3 reads CASSLRQGYYNEQFF. As DNA, the CDR3 is TGTGCCAGCAGCTTGAGACAGGGTTATTACAATGAGCAGTTCTTC.

This sequence joins TRBV7-2 and TRBJ2-1; unclear D gene. Trimming pared 10 bases from V and 7 bases from J, leaving 23 bases between. Germline V lookup: CDR1 SGHTA, CDR2 FQGNSA. The CDR3 runs 15 residues. CDR3 in DNA: TGTGCCACCAGTTATCCAGAACATGCTAGGAATGAGCAGTTCTTC. Protein: CATSYPEHARNEQFF.

This clonotype was seen many times. This rearrangement joins TRBV29-1 to TRBJ1-1; possible D gene TRBD1, 5 bases. V was cut by 6 bases and J by 2 bases, with 13 bases left in between. Germline assignment: CDR1 SQVTM and CDR2 ANQGSEA. CDR3 length: 13 amino acids. CDR3 region: CSVVGTLNTEAFF. The CDR3 DNA sequence: TGCAGCGTAGTCGGGACTTTAAACACTGAAGCTTTCTTT. The complete variable domain, with remaining parts taken from reference TRBV29-1 and TRBJ1-1, reads SAVISQKPSRDICQRGTSLTIQCQVDSQVTMMFWYRQQPGQSLTLIATANQGSEATYESGFVIDKFPISRPNLTFSTLTVSNMSPEDSSIYLCSVVGTLNTEAFFGQGTRLTVV.

In regard to this clonotype: The junction departs from germline at one end; a sequencing error may be responsible. The rearrangement links TRBV2 to TRBJ2-3; 7 nucleotides agree with TRBD1. Per the germline V gene, CDR1 is SNHLY and CDR2 is FYNNEI. The CDR3 loop spans 14 amino acids. The CDR3 reads CASSRQGRTDTQNF. The CDR3 nucleotides are TGTGCCAGCAGCCGACAGGGTCGGACAGATACGCAGAATTTT.

This clonotype was found once. The chain carries TRBV12-3 or TRBV12-4 and TRBJ1-5, with 11 bases that match TRBD1. There are 15 residues in the CDR3. J lost 4 bases, V lost 6 bases, and 5 bases had no gene match. The CDR3, as DNA: TGTGCCAGCAGCCCCGGGACAGGGGGTAATCAGCCCCAGCATTTT. Translated: CASSPGTGGNQPQHF.

In its sample, this clonotype was seen many times. The chain recombines TRBV7-2 with TRBJ2-1, with D possibly being TRBD2 (5 bases). CDR3 length equals 14 residues. Germline V CDR1 and CDR2: SGHTA, FQGNSA. V lost 3 bases and J 4 bases, leaving 10 bases between the germline ends. The CDR3: CASSLAGGYNEQFF. The CDR3 DNA sequence: TGTGCCAGCAGCTTGGCTGGAGGATACAATGAGCAGTTCTTC.

Points on this clonotype: Sequence at one end of the junction differs from germline and may be a read error. The chain joins TRBV9 to TRBJ2-7; D remains ambiguous. The germline gives CDR1 SGDLS, CDR2 YYNGEE. This CDR3 region has 13 residues. CDR3 in DNA: TGTGCCAGCAGCGTAGCGCGGTCGGGCGAGGAGTACTTC. Protein product: CASSVARSGEEYF.

This chain joins TRBV20-1 and TRBJ1-6, with D perhaps matching TRBD1 (5 bases). The germline CDR1 and CDR2 sequences are DFQATT and SNEGSKA (reference sequence). V was pared by 5 bases and J by 4 bases, with 12 bases between. The CDR3 covers 14 residues. DNA for the CDR3: TGCAGTGCTGGAGGGACGGAATATAATTCACCCCTCCACTTT. Its translation: CSAGGTEYNSPLHF.

This clonotype came up many times. The gene calls are TRBV12-3 or TRBV12-4 and TRBJ1-1, with no clear D. V was shortened by 3 bases and J by 8 bases, with 7 bases between the two germline ends. The CDR3 has 11 amino acids. CDR3 DNA sequence: TGTGCCAGCAGTTTGAAGGGAGAAGCTTTCTTT. This sequence encodes CASSLKGEAFF.

There are many counts of this clonotype. This chain's CDR3 is CASSSARDRAQETQYF. DNA of the CDR3: TGTGCCAGCAGCTCAGCCCGGGACAGAGCCCAAGAGACCCAGTACTTC. The chain couples TRBV7-9 to TRBJ2-5; TRBD1 matches at 7 bases. The CDR3 covers 16 residues. V shed 4 bases, J shed 1 base, and the junction held 9 bases outside the gene matches. CDR1 SEHNR and CDR2 FQNEAQ come from the germline V gene (reference sequence).

This clonotype was recorded many times. The chain uses TRBV30 and TRBJ2-7; 9 bases fit TRBD1. The CDR3 is made up of 13 amino acids. Germline CDR1 GTSNPN, CDR2 SVGIG (reference sequence). The CDR3 sequence: CAFTGTGFGEQYF. For the CDR3, the DNA is TGTGCATTTACCGGGACAGGGTTTGGCGAGCAGTACTTC.

A word on this clonotype: It is likely a read error, because the conserved phenylalanine at the end of the CDR3 is missing. No DNA is shown, since the ends of the CDR3 on it are uncertain; the CDR3 is the one TCRdb lists. The CDR3 sequence is CASRFDWGLVTNY. The chain is built from TRBV7-2 and TRBJ1-6; the D call of TRBD1 is as the table states it, not checked on the DNA. The CDR3 length is 13 residues, termini included. Germline V gene data show CDR1 as SGHTA and CDR2 as FQGNSA.

The chain carries TRBV5-1 and TRBJ1-2; TRBD1 agrees at 8 bases. The ends lost 0 bases at V and 8 bases at J; junction bases unmatched: 6. Germline lookup yields CDR1 SGHRS and CDR2 YFSETQ. CDR3 length: 14 amino acids. CDR3 bases: TGCGCCAGCAGCTTGGAAGCGACAGGGGTCGGCTACACCTTC. Its protein product is CASSLEATGVGYTF.

This clonotype was detected ten times or more. The chain has TRBV9 and TRBJ2-5; D not resolved. Deletions cut 1 base from V and 5 bases from J, with 3 bases between. Per germline, CDR1 SGDLS and CDR2 YYNGEE. The CDR3 consists of 11 residues. CDR3 amino acids: CASSVRETQYF. CDR3 DNA: TGTGCCAGCAGCGTAAGGGAGACCCAGTACTTC. The full variable domain, with the rest looked up from reference TRBV9 and TRBJ2-5, is DSGVTQTPKHLITATGQRVTLRCSPRSGDLSVYWYQQSLDQGLQFLIQYYNGEERAKGNILERFSAQQFPDLHSELNLSSLELGDSALYFCASSVRETQYFGPGTRLLVL.

The chain combines TRBV5-1 with TRBJ2-7; the D gene is possibly TRBD1 (6 bases). Trimming left V 5 bases short and J 4 bases short, with 16 bases between. Germline CDR1 SGHRS, CDR2 YFSETQ. The length of the CDR3 is 14 residues. CDR3 sequence: CASRLRTATYEQYF. The CDR3 nucleotides read TGCGCCAGCAGGCTTAGGACAGCCACTTACGAGCAGTACTTC.

A word on this clonotype: A read error may produce the germline difference seen at one junction end. The CDR3 reads CASSLIRGELFF. The CDR3 region has the DNA TGCGCCAGCAGCCTGATCCGCGGGGAGCTGTTTTTT. The V call is TRBV5-8, the J call TRBJ2-2; D unclear. This CDR3 is 12 amino acids long. The germline gives CDR1 SGHTS, CDR2 YDEGEE.

The V and J genes are TRBV12-3 or TRBV12-4 and TRBJ2-3; 9 positions agree with TRBD2. After removal of 10 bases from V and 14 bases from J, the junction contained 22 bases not matched to a gene. The CDR3 totals 15 residues. CDR3 residues: CATSEGAGGTDTLYF. In DNA form, the CDR3 reads TGTGCCACCAGCGAAGGGGCGGGGGGGACAGATACGTTGTATTTT.

The sample holds many counts of this clonotype. The V and J genes are TRBV2 and TRBJ1-5; no clear D. Trimming cost V 6 bases and J 0 bases, with 9 bases left between them. Germline CDR1 SNHLY, CDR2 FYNNEI. This CDR3 region has 14 residues. CDR3 residues: CASRISTSNQPQHF. DNA of the CDR3: TGTGCCAGCAGGATCAGTACTAGCAATCAGCCCCAGCATTTT.

The V and J genes are TRBV20-1 and TRBJ2-5, with unresolved D. Trimming stripped 3 bases from V and 12 bases from J, with 17 bases between. Germline V gene sequence: CDR1 DFQATT, CDR2 SNEGSKA (reference sequence). This CDR3 is built from 12 residues. The CDR3 sequence: CSARWLSSTEYF. CDR3 DNA sequence: TGCAGTGCTAGGTGGCTGAGTAGCACAGAGTACTTC.

The chain is built from TRBV29-1 and TRBJ1-1; D is ambiguous. Germline assignment: CDR1 SQVTM and CDR2 ANQGSEA. The ends were cut back, 6 bases at V and 1 base at J, with 9 bases in the middle. The CDR3 length is 12 residues. This chain's CDR3 is CSVGRENTEAFF. Written as DNA, the CDR3 is TGCAGCGTAGGGAGGGAGAACACTGAAGCTTTCTTT.

As concerns this clonotype: At one end the junction does not follow the germline gene, possibly because of a read error. This rearrangement joins TRBV2 to TRBJ1-3; possible D gene TRBD1, 6 bases. CDR3 length equals 14 residues. CDR1 is SNHLY and CDR2 is FYNNEI in the germline V gene. Here the CDR3 DNA reads TGTGCCAGCGGCCTACAGGGTATGGGAACCACCATATATTTT. Translated: CASGLQGMGTTIYF.

This rearrangement joins TRBV19 to TRBJ2-2; D remains ambiguous. The CDR3 is 14 residues long. The germline CDR1 and CDR2 sequences are LNHDA and SQIVND (reference sequence). The V gene lost 3 bases and the J gene lost 3 bases, with 8 bases spanning the gap. Here the CDR3 reads CASSIASHTGELFF. The DNA of the CDR3 is TGTGCCAGTAGTATTGCCAGTCACACCGGGGAGCTGTTTTTT.

The rearrangement joins TRBV20-1 to TRBJ2-3; D ambiguous. The CDR3 covers 15 residues. Trimming cost V 3 bases and J 4 bases, with 17 bases left between them. The V gene's germline CDR1 is DFQATT and CDR2 SNEGSKA (reference sequence). The CDR3 here is CSARRGANTADTQYF. The CDR3 DNA reads as TGCAGTGCTAGGAGAGGCGCGAACACTGCAGATACGCAGTATTTT.

The V call is TRBV7-9, the J call TRBJ2-1; D remains unclear. The CDR3 is 15 residues long. V shed 1 base and J shed 7 bases, with 14 bases lying between them. Per germline, CDR1 SEHNR and CDR2 FQNEAQ (reference sequence). CDR3 DNA sequence: TGTGCCAGCAGCTTAGATAGACTGGTCATAAATGAGCAGTTCTTC. Protein product: CASSLDRLVINEQFF.

This chain links TRBV6-6 with TRBJ1-1, with 7 nucleotides matching TRBD1. V trimming: 5 bases; J trimming: 3 bases; junction bases outside the gene matches: 9. CDR1 and CDR2 (germline): MNHNY, SVGAGI (reference sequence). CDR3 length equals 15 residues. Here the CDR3 reads CASSRGGVGDTEAFF. CDR3 nucleotides: TGTGCCAGCAGTCGAGGGGGCGTAGGGGACACTGAAGCTTTCTTT.

The table lists this clonotype with a count of one. V usage is TRBV11-2 and J usage is TRBJ1-5; a weak D match, TRBD1 (6 bases). CDR1 SGHAT and CDR2 FQNNGV come from the germline V gene. The CDR3 length is 17 residues. Trimming took 4 bases from V and 6 from J, leaving 22 bases between them. The CDR3 coding sequence is TGTGCCAGCAGCTCTAGACTAGCGGGGGGGCAGGGTCAGCCCCAGCATTTT. This gives the protein CASSSRLAGGQGQPQHF.